The next 2 T cell receptor beta chains were all read from a single sample in a study of technical replicates of blood from four donors. Assay used: immunoSEQ multiplex PCR; TCRdb lists only in-frame clones, some missing. The sample records approximately 81,000 clones, 95% being singletons. The sample consisted of T cells isolated from PBMCs. Every receptor here comes from a human donor in good health.

This sequence joins TRBV27 and TRBJ2-2; the match to TRBD2 covers 13 bases. V lost 4 bases to trimming and J lost 7 bases; unmatched junction nucleotides: 6. CDR3 length: 16 amino acids. From germline, CDR1 is MNHEY and CDR2 SMNVEV (reference sequence). CDR3 bases: TGTGCCAGCAGTTGGGGACTAGCGGGGAGGGGCGGGGAGCTGTTTTTT. Its protein product is CASSWGLAGRGGELFF.

This chain connects TRBV12-1 to TRBJ1-4; TRBD1, the D gene given by the table, was not confirmed from the DNA. TRBV12-1 is shown as a pseudogene. The CDR3 length is 16 residues. Written as DNA, the CDR3 is TGTGCCAGCAGCTTTTATCGGACAGGGGAGGCTGGAAAACTGTTTTTT. It yields the protein CASSFYRTGEAGKLFF.